This paragraph reports one T cell receptor beta chain. Deletions cut 6 bases from V and 5 bases from J, with 13 bases between. The CDR3 contains 14 residues. CDR1 and CDR2 from the germline V gene are MGHDK and SYGVNS. These data belong to a study of control samples from healthy donors and cancer patients. Generated by immunoSEQ multiplex PCR, the TCRdb table keeps only in-frame clones and is missing some. The sample includes under 140,000 clones, approximately 87% of them seen just once. Sequencing was done on a sample of PBMCs. The chain has TRBV25-1 and TRBJ1-4, with a tentative D call TRBD1 (6 bases). This receptor was identified in a woman aged 60 to 75 with lung cancer. CDR3 region: CASSAAGENEKLFF. CDR3 bases: TGTGCCAGCAGCGCGGCAGGGGAAAATGAAAAACTGTTTTTT.